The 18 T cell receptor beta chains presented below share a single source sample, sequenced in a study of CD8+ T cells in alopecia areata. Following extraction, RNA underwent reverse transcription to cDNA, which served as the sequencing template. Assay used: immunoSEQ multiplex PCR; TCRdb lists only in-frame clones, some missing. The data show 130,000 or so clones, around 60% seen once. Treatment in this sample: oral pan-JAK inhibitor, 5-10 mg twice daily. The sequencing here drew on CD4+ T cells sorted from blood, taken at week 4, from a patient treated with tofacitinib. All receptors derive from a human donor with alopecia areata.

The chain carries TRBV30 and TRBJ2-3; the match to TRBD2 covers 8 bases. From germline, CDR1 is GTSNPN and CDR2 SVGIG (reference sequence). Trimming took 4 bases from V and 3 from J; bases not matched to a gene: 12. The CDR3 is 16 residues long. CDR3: CAWTRWKAGGTDTQYF. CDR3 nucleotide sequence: TGTGCCTGGACCCGATGGAAGGCGGGAGGAACAGATACGCAGTATTTT. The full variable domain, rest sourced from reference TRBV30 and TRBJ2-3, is SQTIHQWPATLVQPVGSPLSLECTVEGTSNPNLYWYRQAAGRGLQLLFYSVGIGQISSEVPQNLSASRPQDRQFILSSKKLLLSDSGFYLCAWTRWKAGGTDTQYFGPGTRLTVL.

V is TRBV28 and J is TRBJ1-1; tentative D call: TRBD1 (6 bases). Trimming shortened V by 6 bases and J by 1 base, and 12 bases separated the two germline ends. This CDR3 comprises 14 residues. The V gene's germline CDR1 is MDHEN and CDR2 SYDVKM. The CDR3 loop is CASSPPGQNTEAFF. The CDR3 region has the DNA TGTGCCAGCAGCCCTCCGGGACAGAACACTGAAGCTTTCTTT.

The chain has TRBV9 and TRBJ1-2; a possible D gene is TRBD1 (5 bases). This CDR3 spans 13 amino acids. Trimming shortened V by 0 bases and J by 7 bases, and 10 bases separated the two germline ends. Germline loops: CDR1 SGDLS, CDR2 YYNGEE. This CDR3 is CASSVGQGVGYTF. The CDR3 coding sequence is TGTGCCAGCAGCGTAGGCCAGGGAGTTGGCTACACCTTC.

The chain's CDR3 is CSVSPPGVNIQYF. Here the CDR3 DNA reads TGCAGCGTCAGTCCCCCAGGGGTAAACATTCAGTACTTC. This chain links TRBV29-1 with TRBJ2-4, with D possibly matching TRBD1 (6 bases). V lost 6 bases to trimming and J lost 6 bases, with 15 bases between them. The CDR3 is 13 amino acids. Germline V lookup: CDR1 SQVTM, CDR2 ANQGSEA.

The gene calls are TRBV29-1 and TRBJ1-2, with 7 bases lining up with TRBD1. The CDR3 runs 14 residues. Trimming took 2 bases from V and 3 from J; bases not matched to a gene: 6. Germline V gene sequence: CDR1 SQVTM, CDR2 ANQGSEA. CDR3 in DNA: TGCAGCGTTGAACACAGGGGTCAGGACTATGGCTACACCTTC. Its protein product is CSVEHRGQDYGYTF. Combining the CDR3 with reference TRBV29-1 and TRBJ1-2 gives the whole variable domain SAVISQKPSRDICQRGTSLTIQCQVDSQVTMMFWYRQQPGQSLTLIATANQGSEATYESGFVIDKFPISRPNLTFSTLTVSNMSPEDSSIYLCSVEHRGQDYGYTFGSGTRLTVV.

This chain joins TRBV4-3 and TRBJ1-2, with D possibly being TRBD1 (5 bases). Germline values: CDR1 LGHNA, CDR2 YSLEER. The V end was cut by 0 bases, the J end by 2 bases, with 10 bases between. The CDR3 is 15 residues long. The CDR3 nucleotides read TGCGCCAGCAGCCAAGAGGCGGGGGAGAACTATGGCTACACCTTC. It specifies CASSQEAGENYGYTF.

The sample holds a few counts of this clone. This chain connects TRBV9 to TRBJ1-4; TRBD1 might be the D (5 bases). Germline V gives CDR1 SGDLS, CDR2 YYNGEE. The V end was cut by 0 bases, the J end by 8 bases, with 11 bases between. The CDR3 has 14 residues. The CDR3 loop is CASSVGGRGEKLFF. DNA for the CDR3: TGTGCCAGCAGCGTAGGGGGACGAGGCGAAAAACTGTTTTTT.

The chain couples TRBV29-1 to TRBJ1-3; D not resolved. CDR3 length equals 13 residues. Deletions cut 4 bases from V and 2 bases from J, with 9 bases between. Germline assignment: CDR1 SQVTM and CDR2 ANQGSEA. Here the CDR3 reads CSVATEPGNTIYF. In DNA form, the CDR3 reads TGCAGCGTTGCGACCGAACCTGGAAACACCATATATTTT.

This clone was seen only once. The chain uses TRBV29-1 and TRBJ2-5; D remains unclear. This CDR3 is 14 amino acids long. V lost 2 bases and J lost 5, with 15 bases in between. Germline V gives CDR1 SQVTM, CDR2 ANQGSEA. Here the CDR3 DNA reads TGCAGCGTTGAAATCCGGACGGTCCGGGAGACCCAGTACTTC. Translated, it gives CSVEIRTVRETQYF.

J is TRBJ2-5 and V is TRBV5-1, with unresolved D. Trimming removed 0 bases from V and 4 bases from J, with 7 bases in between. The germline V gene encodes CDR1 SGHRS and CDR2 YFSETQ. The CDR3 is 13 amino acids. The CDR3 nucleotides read TGCGCCAGCAGCTTGGACGGCGGAGAGACCCAGTACTTC. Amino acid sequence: CASSLDGGETQYF. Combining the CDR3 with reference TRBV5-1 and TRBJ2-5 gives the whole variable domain KAGVTQTPRYLIKTRGQQVTLSCSPISGHRSVSWYQQTPGQGLQFLFEYFSETQRNKGNFPGRFSGRQFSNSRSEMNVSTLELGDSALYLCASSLDGGETQYFGPGTRLLVL.

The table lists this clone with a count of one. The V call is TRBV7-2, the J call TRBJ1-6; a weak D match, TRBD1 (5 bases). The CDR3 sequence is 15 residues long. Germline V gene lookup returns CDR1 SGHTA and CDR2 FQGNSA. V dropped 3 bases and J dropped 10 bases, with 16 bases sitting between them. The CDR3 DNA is TGTGCCAGCAGCTTCAGCAGCGCGGGGGGATCACCCCTCCACTTT. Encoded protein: CASSFSSAGGSPLHF.

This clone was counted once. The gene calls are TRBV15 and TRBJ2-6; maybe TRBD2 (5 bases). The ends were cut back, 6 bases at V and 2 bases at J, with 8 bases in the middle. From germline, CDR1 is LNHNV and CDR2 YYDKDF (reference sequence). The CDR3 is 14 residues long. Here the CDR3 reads CATSRGTGANVLTF. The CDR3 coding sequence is TGTGCCACCAGTCGAGGGACTGGGGCCAACGTCCTGACTTTC.

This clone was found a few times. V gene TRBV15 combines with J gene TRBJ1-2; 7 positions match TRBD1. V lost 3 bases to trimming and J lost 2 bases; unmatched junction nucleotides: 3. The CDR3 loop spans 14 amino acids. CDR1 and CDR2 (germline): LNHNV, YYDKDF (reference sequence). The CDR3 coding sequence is TGTGCCACCAGCAGTTCGGACAGGAACTATGGCTACACCTTC. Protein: CATSSSDRNYGYTF.

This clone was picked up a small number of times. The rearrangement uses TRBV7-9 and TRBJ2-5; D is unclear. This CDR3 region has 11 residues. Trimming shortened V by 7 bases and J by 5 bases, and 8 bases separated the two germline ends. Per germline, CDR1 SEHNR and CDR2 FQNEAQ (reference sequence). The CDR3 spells CASTAPETQYF. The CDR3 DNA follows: TGTGCCAGCACCGCCCCCGAGACCCAGTACTTC. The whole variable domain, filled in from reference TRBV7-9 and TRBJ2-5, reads DTGVSQNPRHKITKRGQNVTFRCDPISEHNRLYWYRQTLGQGPEFLTYFQNEAQLEKSRLLSDRFSAERPKGSFSTLEIQRTEQGDSAMYLCASTAPETQYFGPGTRLLVL.

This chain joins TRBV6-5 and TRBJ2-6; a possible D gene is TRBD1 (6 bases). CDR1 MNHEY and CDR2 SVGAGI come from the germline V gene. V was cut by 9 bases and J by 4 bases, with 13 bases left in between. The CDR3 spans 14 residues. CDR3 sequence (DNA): TGTGCCAGTCATACAGGGACCGGGGCCAACGTCCTGACTTTC. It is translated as CASHTGTGANVLTF.

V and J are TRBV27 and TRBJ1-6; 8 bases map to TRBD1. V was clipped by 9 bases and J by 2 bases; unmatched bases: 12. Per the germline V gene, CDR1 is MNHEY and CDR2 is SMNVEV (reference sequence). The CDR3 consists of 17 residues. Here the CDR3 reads CASGTGSMRTYNSPLHF. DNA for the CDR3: TGTGCCAGTGGGACAGGCTCCATGAGGACCTATAATTCACCCCTCCACTTT.

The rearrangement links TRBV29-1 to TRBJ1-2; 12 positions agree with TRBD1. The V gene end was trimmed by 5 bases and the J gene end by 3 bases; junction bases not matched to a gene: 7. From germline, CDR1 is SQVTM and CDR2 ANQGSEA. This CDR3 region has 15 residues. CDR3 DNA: TGCAGCGTTACCGGGACAGGGGGCGCAGACTATGGCTACACCTTC. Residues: CSVTGTGGADYGYTF.

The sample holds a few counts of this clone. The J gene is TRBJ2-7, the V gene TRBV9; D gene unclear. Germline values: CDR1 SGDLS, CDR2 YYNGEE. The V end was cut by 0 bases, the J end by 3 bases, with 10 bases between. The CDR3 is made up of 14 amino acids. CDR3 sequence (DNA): TGTGCCAGCAGCGTAGACAACAGAAACTACGAGCAGTACTTC. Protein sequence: CASSVDNRNYEQYF. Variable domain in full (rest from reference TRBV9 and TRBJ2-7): DSGVTQTPKHLITATGQRVTLRCSPRSGDLSVYWYQQSLDQGLQFLIQYYNGEERAKGNILERFSAQQFPDLHSELNLSSLELGDSALYFCASSVDNRNYEQYFGPGTRLTVT.